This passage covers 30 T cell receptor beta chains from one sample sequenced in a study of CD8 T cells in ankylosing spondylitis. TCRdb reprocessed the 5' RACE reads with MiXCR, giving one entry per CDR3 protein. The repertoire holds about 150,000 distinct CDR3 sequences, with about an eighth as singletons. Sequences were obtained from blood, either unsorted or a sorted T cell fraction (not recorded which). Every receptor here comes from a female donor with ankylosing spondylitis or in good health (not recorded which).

CDR3 nucleotide sequence: TGTGCCAGCAGCTCCCGGACAGACCAAGAGACCCAGTACTTC. Its protein is CASSSRTDQETQYF. The chain is built from TRBV11-2 and TRBJ2-5; weak D call: TRBD1 (6 bases). Germline V lookup: CDR1 SGHAT, CDR2 FQNNGV. V was cut by 4 bases and J by 0 bases, with 9 bases left in between. The CDR3 is 14 amino acids.

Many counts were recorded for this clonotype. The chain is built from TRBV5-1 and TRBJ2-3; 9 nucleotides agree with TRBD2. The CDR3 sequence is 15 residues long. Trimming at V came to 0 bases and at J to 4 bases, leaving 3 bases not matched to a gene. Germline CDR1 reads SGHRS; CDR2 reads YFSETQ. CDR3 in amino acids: CASSLGTSDADTQYF. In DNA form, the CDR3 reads TGCGCCAGCAGCTTGGGGACTAGCGACGCAGATACGCAGTATTTT. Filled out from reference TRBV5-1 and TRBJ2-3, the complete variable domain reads KAGVTQTPRYLIKTRGQQVTLSCSPISGHRSVSWYQQTPGQGLQFLFEYFSETQRNKGNFPGRFSGRQFSNSRSEMNVSTLELGDSALYLCASSLGTSDADTQYFGPGTRLTVL.

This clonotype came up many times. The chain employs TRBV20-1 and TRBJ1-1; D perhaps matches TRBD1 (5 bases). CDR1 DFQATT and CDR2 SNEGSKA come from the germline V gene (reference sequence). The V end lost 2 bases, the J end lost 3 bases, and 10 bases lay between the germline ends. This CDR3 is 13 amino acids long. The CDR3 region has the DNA TGCAGTGCTAGAACCTGGGGGTACACTGAAGCTTTCTTT. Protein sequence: CSARTWGYTEAFF.

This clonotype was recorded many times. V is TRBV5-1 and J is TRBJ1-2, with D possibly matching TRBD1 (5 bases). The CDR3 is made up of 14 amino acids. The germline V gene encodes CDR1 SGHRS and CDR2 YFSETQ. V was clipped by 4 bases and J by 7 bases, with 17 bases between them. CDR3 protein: CASSLGTVFGGYTF. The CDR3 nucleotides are TGCGCCAGCAGCCTCGGGACCGTGTTTGGTGGCTACACCTTC.

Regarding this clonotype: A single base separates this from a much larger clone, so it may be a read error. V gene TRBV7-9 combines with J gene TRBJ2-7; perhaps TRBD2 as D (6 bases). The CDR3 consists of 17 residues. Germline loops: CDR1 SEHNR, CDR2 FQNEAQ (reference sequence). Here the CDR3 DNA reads TGTGTCAGCAGCTTAGCGAAAGGGAGGTTCCTCTTCTACGAGCAGTACTTC. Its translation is CVSSLAKGRFLFYEQYF. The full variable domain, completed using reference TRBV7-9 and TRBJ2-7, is DTGVSQNPRHKITKRGQNVTFRCDPISEHNRLYWYRQTLGQGPEFLTYFQNEAQLEKSRLLSDRFSAERPKGSFSTLEIQRTEQGDSAMYLCVSSLAKGRFLFYEQYFGPGTRLTVT.

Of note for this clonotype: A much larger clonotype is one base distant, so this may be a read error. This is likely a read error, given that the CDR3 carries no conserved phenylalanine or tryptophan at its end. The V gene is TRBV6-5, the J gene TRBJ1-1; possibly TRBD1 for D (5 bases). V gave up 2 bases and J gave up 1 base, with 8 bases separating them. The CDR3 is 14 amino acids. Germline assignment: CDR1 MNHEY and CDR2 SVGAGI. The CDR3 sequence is CASSYVGGNTEAFL. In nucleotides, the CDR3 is TGTGCCAGCAGTTACGTGGGGGGGAACACTGAAGCTTTCTTA.

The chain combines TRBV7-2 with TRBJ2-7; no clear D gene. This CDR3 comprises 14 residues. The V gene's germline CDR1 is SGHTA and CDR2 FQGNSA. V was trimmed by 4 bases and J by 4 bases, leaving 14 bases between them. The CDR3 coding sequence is TGTGCCAGCAGCTCCCCTAGGGCCAGGTACGAGCAGTACTTC. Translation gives CASSSPRARYEQYF.

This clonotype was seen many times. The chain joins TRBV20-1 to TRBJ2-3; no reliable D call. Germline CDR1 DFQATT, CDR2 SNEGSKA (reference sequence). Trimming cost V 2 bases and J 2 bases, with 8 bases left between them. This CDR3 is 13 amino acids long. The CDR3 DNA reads TGCAGTGCTAGATACTATGCCACAGATACGCAGTATTTT. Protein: CSARYYATDTQYF.

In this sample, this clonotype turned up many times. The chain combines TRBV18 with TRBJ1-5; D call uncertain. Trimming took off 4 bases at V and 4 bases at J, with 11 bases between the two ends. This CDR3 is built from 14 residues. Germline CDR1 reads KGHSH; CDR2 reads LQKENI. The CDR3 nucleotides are TGTGCCAGCTCACAGGAGGTGGTAAATCAGCCCCAGCATTTT. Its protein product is CASSQEVVNQPQHF. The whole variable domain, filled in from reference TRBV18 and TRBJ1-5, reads NAGVMQNPRHLVRRRGQEARLRCSPMKGHSHVYWYRQLPEEGLKFMVYLQKENIIDESGMPKERFSAEFPKEGPSILRIQQVVRGDSAAYFCASSQEVVNQPQHFGDGTRLSIL.

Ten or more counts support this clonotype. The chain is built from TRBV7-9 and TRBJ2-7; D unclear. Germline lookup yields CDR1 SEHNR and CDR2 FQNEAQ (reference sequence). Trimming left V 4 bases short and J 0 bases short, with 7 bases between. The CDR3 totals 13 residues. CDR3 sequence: CASSSEHSYEQYF. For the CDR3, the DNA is TGTGCCAGCAGCTCCGAACACTCCTACGAGCAGTACTTC.

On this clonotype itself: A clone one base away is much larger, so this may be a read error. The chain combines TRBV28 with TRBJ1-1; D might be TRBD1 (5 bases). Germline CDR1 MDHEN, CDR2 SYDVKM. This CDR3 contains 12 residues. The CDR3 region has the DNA TGTACCAGCACCAGGGATGTCGCTGAAGCTTTCTTT. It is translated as CTSTRDVAEAFF.

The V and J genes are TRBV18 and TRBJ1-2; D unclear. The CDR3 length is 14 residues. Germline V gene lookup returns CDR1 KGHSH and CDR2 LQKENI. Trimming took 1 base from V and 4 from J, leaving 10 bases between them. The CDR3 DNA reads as TGTGCCAGCTCACCACTGGAGGGCGGCTATGGCTACACCTTC. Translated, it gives CASSPLEGGYGYTF. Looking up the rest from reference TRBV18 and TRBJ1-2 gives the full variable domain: NAGVMQNPRHLVRRRGQEARLRCSPMKGHSHVYWYRQLPEEGLKFMVYLQKENIIDESGMPKERFSAEFPKEGPSILRIQQVVRGDSAAYFCASSPLEGGYGYTFGSGTRLTVV.

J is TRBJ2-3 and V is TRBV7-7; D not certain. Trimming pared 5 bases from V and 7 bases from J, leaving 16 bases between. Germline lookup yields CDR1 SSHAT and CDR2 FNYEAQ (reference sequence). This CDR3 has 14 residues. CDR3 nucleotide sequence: TGTGCCAGCAGCCCCGGACCCTCCCCCAATACGCAGTATTTT. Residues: CASSPGPSPNTQYF.

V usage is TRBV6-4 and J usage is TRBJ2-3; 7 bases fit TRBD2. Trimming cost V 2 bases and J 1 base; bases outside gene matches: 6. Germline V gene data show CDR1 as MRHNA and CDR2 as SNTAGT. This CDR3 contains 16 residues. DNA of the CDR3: TGTGCCAGCAGTGACCGGGGACTATATGGCACAGATACGCAGTATTTT. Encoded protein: CASSDRGLYGTDTQYF.

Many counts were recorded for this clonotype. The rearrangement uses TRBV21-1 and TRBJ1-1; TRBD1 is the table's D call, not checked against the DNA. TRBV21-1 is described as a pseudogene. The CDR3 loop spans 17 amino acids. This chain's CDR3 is CASSKGRDRGGVTEAFF. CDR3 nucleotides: TGTGCCAGCAGCAAAGGTCGGGACAGGGGGGGTGTCACTGAAGCTTTCTTT.

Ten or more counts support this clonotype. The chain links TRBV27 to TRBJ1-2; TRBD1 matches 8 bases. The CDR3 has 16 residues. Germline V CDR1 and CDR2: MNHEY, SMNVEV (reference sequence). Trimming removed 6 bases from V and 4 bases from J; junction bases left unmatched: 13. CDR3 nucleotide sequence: TGTGCCAGCAGCCGGCTCCAGGGGGCACGGAGCTATGGCTACACCTTC. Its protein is CASSRLQGARSYGYTF.

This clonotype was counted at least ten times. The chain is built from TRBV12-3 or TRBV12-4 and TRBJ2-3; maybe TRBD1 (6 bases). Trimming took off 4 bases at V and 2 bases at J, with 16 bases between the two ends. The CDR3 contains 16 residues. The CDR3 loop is CASSSGYNRVTDTQYF. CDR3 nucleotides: TGTGCCAGCAGTTCTGGATACAACAGGGTCACAGATACGCAGTATTTT.

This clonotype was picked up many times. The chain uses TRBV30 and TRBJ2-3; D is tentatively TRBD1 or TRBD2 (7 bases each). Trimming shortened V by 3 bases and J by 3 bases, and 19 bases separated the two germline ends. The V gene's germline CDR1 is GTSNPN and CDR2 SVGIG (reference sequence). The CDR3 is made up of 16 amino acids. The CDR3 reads CAWSFAGAGGTDTQYF. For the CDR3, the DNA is TGTGCCTGGAGCTTCGCGGGGGCAGGGGGTACAGATACGCAGTATTTT.

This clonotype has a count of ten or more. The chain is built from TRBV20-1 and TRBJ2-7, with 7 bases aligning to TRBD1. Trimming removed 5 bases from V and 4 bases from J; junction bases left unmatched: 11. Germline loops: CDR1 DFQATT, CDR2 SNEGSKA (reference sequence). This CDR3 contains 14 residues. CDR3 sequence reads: CSAGNRGGGYEQYF. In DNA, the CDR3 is TGCAGTGCTGGCAACAGGGGTGGAGGATACGAGCAGTACTTC.

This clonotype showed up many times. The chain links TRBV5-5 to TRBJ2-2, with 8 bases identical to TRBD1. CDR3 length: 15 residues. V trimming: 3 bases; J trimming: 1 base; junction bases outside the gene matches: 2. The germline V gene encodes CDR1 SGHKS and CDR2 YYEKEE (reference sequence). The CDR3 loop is CASSSGTGNTGELFF. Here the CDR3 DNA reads TGTGCCAGCAGCTCCGGGACAGGGAACACCGGGGAGCTGTTTTTT.

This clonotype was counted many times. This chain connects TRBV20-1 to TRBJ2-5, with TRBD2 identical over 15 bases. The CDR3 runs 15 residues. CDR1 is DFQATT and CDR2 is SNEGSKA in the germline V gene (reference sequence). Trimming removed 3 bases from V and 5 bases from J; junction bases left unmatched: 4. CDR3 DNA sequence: TGCAGTGCTAGCCCCGGACTAGCGGGAGGGGAGACCCAGTACTTC. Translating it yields CSASPGLAGGETQYF.

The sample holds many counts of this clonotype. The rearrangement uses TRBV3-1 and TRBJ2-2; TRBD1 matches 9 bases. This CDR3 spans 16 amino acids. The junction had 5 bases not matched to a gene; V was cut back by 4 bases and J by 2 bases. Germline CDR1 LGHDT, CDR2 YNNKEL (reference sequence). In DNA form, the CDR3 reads TGTGCCAGCAGCCCCCGGACAGGGGTAAACACCGGGGAGCTGTTTTTT. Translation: CASSPRTGVNTGELFF.

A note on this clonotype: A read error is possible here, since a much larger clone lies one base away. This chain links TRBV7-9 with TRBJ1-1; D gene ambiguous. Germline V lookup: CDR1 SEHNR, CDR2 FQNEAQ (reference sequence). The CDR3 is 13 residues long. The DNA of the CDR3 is TGTGCCTGCAGCACTCCACCGAACCTGACGGCTTTCTTT. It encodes CACSTPPNLTAFF.

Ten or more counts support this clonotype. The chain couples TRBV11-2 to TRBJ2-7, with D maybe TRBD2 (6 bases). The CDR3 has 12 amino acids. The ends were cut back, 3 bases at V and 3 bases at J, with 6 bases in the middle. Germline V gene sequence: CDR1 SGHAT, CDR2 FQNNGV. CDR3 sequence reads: CASSLEGYEQYF. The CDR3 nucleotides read TGTGCCAGCAGCTTGGAGGGCTACGAGCAGTACTTC.

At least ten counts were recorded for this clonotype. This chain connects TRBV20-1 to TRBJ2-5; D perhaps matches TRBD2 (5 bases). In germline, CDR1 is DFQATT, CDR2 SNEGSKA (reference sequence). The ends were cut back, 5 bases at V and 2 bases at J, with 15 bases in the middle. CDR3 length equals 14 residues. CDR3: CSALGLSQQETQYF. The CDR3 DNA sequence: TGCAGTGCTCTAGGACTTTCACAACAAGAGACCCAGTACTTC.

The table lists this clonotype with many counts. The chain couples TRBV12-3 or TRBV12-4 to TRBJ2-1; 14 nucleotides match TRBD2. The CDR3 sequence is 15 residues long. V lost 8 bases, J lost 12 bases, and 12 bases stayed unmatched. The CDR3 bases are TGTGCCAGCGGGAACCCGGGACTAGCGGGGGCGGGGCAGTTCTTC. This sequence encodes CASGNPGLAGAGQFF.

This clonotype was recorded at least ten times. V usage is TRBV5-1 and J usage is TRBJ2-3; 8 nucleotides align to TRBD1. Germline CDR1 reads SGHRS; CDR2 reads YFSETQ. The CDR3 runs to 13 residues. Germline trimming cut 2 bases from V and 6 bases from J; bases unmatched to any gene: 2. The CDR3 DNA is TGCGCCAGCAGCTTTGGACAGGGCGATACGCAGTATTTT. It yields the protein CASSFGQGDTQYF.

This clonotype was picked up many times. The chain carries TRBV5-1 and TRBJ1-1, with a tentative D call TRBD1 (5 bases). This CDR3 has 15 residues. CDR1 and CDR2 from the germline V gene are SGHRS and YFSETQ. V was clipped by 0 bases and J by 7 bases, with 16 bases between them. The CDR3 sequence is CASSLDGGGGLEAFF. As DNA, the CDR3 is TGCGCCAGCAGCTTGGATGGCGGTGGGGGTCTTGAAGCTTTCTTT.

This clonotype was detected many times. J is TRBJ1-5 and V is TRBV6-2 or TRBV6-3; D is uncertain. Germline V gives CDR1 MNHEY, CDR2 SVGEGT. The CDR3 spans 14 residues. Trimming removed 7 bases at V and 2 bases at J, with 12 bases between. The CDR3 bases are TGTGCCAGCACCCTACCTCTGGGCAATCAGCCCCAGCATTTT. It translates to CASTLPLGNQPQHF.

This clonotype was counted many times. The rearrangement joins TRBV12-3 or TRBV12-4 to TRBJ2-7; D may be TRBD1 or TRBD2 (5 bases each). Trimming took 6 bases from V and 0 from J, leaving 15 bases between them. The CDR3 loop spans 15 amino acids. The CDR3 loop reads CASSPRKGSSYEQYF. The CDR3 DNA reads TGTGCCAGCAGCCCCAGGAAGGGGAGCTCCTACGAGCAGTACTTC.